The present T cell receptor (beta chain) was sequenced within a study of T cell responses to AZD1222 COVID-19 vaccine. CDR1 and CDR2 from the germline V gene are SGHAT and FQNNGV. This CDR3 has 17 amino acids. J lost 7 bases, V lost 0 bases, and 10 bases had no gene match. Assay: immunoSEQ multiplex PCR; the TCRdb copy retains only in-frame clones and omits some. The table includes under 200,000 clones, over 75% detected once. The sequence came from an adult who received the AZD1222 COVID-19 vaccine. The rearrangement links TRBV11-2 to TRBJ2-1, with TRBD2 matching 9 bases. The source material was peripheral blood, sampled 28 days after the second AZD1222 dose. CDR3 in DNA: TGTGCCAGCAGCTTAGATGTCAGCGGGGGGCCATGGAATGAGCAGTTCTTC. Protein product: CASSLDVSGGPWNEQFF.